This entry features one T cell receptor beta chain sequence. Germline lookup yields CDR1 MGHRA and CDR2 YSYEKL. V lost 8 bases and J lost 6; bases outside the gene matches: 7. The CDR3 runs to 14 residues. In the authors' workflow: Reference gene primer amplification gave estimated nucleated cell counts. Assay used: immunoSEQ multiplex PCR; TCRdb lists only in-frame clones, some missing. V and J calls and clone size are given by that table; D and trimming were obtained from the DNA. The sample lists 68,000 or so clones; roughly nine tenths were seen once. These data are taken from a study of blood T cell repertoires in COVID-19. Overall study context: There were acute and convalescent COVID-19 samples, and they came from the United States, Italy and Spain. From T cells, B-cell-depleted T cells, or PBMCs came the material, which was cDNA or gDNA.

This TCR was recovered from a man in his fifties with active COVID-19. The sample comprised peripheral blood. The genes are TRBV4-1 and TRBJ2-2, with 9 bases lining up with TRBD1. CDR3 in amino acids: CASGGQGGPGELFF. CDR3 DNA sequence: TGCGCCAGCGGGGGACAGGGAGGACCCGGGGAGCTGTTTTTT.